A single sample is the source of the 20 T cell receptor beta chains below, sequenced in a study of vaccination effects on CD4 cells after COVID-19. Upon completion of more than eight days in culture, CD4+ T cells were isolated. Vaccination of participants consisted of two doses of either the BNT162b2 or mRNA-1273 vaccine. Data came from immunoSEQ multiplex PCR; TCRdb stores just in-frame clones and leaves some out. Of about 73,000 clones listed, 65% to 80% are singletons. These receptors have no identified antigens. Material: CD4+ T cells from PBMCs cultured without peptide, obtained after COVID-19 vaccination. The origin of the receptors is a human donor who received a COVID-19 vaccine.

The V gene is TRBV2, the J gene TRBJ1-3; TRBD1 matches 7 bases. V shed 7 bases, J shed 4 bases, and the junction held 13 bases outside the gene matches. In germline, CDR1 is SNHLY, CDR2 FYNNEI. This CDR3 is 16 amino acids long. The CDR3 coding sequence is TGTGCCAGCACGCTCGACAGGGTATCGTGGGGAAACACCATATATTTT. Amino acid sequence: CASTLDRVSWGNTIYF.

This clone was seen a single time. The chain uses TRBV7-8 and TRBJ2-5; 8 nucleotides agree with TRBD1. CDR3 length: 16 residues. Germline V gene data show CDR1 as SGHVS and CDR2 as FQNEAQ. V dropped 0 bases and J dropped 5; count of bases not matched to a gene: 8. The CDR3 nucleotides are TGTGCCAGCAGCTTAGCGAGGGCAGGGGGCGGGGAGACCCAGTACTTC. It specifies CASSLARAGGGETQYF. Variable domain in full (rest from reference TRBV7-8 and TRBJ2-5): GAGVSQSPRYKVAKRGQDVALRCDPISGHVSLFWYQQALGQGPEFLTYFQNEAQLDKSGLPSDRFFAERPEGSVSTLKIQRTQQEDSAVYLCASSLARAGGGETQYFGPGTRLLVL.

The chain couples TRBV5-1 to TRBJ2-7; maybe TRBD1 (6 bases). CDR1 is SGHRS and CDR2 is YFSETQ in the germline V gene. V was pared by 4 bases and J by 0 bases, with 14 bases between. The CDR3 covers 15 residues. CDR3 coding DNA: TGCGCCAGCAGCCCAGGGGACGGAAGCTCCTACGAGCAGTACGTC. This encodes CASSPGDGSSYEQYV.

The rearrangement uses TRBV28 and TRBJ1-2; a possible D gene is TRBD1 (6 bases). This CDR3 has 11 amino acids. V gave up 8 bases and J gave up 4 bases, with 8 bases separating them. The germline V gene has CDR1 MDHEN and CDR2 SYDVKM. The chain's CDR3 is CASGQPYGYTF. CDR3 sequence (DNA): TGTGCCAGCGGACAGCCCTATGGCTACACCTTC.

This chain connects TRBV3-1 (or the pseudogene TRBV3-2) to TRBJ1-2; D is uncertain. V was clipped by 6 bases and J by 2 bases, with 10 bases between them. CDR1 is LGHDT and CDR2 is YNNKEL in the germline V gene (reference sequence). The CDR3 extends over 13 amino acids. The CDR3 region has the DNA TGTGCCAGCAGTCCCCACAGAAACTATGGCTACACCTTC. Translating gives CASSPHRNYGYTF.

This clone was found once. V usage is TRBV6-5 and J usage is TRBJ1-6; D possibly corresponds to TRBD1 (5 bases). The V and J ends lost 3 bases and 0 bases respectively, with 9 bases between them. The germline V gene encodes CDR1 MNHEY and CDR2 SVGAGI. The CDR3 has 16 amino acids. The CDR3 nucleotides read TGTGCCAGCAGTTATGGGGGGGACTCCTATAATTCACCCCTCCACTTT. Residues: CASSYGGDSYNSPLHF.

V is TRBV30 and J is TRBJ1-3; 7 positions agree with TRBD1. The CDR3 spans 17 residues. J lost 8 bases, V lost 4 bases, and 20 bases had no gene match. Germline CDR1 is GTSNPN and CDR2 is SVGIG (reference sequence). As DNA, the CDR3 is TGTGCCTGGAAGGCCCCCGGGACAGCTCTAAAGGGGTACACCATATATTTT. Translating it yields CAWKAPGTALKGYTIYF.

The V call is TRBV14, the J call TRBJ1-1; TRBD1 is a possible D gene (5 bases). From germline, CDR1 is SGHDN and CDR2 FVKESK. V gave up 4 bases and J gave up 4 bases, with 16 bases separating them. The CDR3 extends over 15 amino acids. The CDR3 DNA sequence: TGTGCCAGCAGCCCACAAAATGGGGGGGGCACTGAAGCTTTCTTT. It yields the protein CASSPQNGGGTEAFF.

This clone was seen a single time. J is TRBJ1-3 and V is TRBV29-1, with unresolved D. Looked up from germline, CDR1 is SQVTM and CDR2 is ANQGSEA. The CDR3 loop spans 13 amino acids. The CDR3 here is CSVSSDSGNTIYF. The CDR3 coding sequence is TGCAGTGTCTCCAGTGACTCTGGAAACACCATATATTTT. Full variable domain (outside the CDR3, taken from reference TRBV29-1 and TRBJ1-3): SAVISQKPSRDICQRGTSLTIQCQVDSQVTMMFWYRQQPGQSLTLIATANQGSEATYESGFVIDKFPISRPNLTFSTLTVSNMSPEDSSIYLCSVSSDSGNTIYFGEGSWLTVV.

The V gene is TRBV20-1, the J gene TRBJ2-5, with 7 bases identical to TRBD1. CDR1 DFQATT and CDR2 SNEGSKA come from the germline V gene (reference sequence). Trimming removed 3 bases from V and 11 bases from J; junction bases left unmatched: 3. The CDR3 spans 10 residues. CDR3 protein: CSARLQGQYF. The DNA of the CDR3 is TGCAGTGCTAGGTTACAGGGGCAGTACTTC.

J is TRBJ1-5 and V is TRBV28, with D possibly being TRBD1 (5 bases). Deletions cut 6 bases from V and 5 bases from J, with 11 bases between. Per the germline V gene, CDR1 is MDHEN and CDR2 is SYDVKM. This CDR3 is 13 amino acids long. The CDR3 region is CASRLDSYQPQHF. The DNA of the CDR3 is TGTGCCAGCAGACTCGACAGCTATCAGCCCCAGCATTTT.

This chain connects TRBV27 to TRBJ1-1, with D possibly being TRBD1 (6 bases). This CDR3 is built from 14 residues. Germline assignment: CDR1 MNHEY and CDR2 SMNVEV (reference sequence). Trimming left V 5 bases short and J 2 bases short, with 12 bases between. The CDR3 sequence is CASSRQVSNTEAFF. Written as DNA, the CDR3 is TGTGCCAGCAGTAGACAGGTCTCCAACACTGAAGCTTTCTTT.

V and J are TRBV5-1 and TRBJ2-7; 7 bases map to TRBD1. The CDR3 runs 14 residues. V lost 0 bases, J lost 3 bases, and 3 bases stayed unmatched. Germline V gene sequence: CDR1 SGHRS, CDR2 YFSETQ. For the CDR3, the DNA is TGCGCCAGCAGCTTGGCGACAGGGAACTACGAGCAGTACGTC. Translation: CASSLATGNYEQYV.

A few counts support this clone. The V call is TRBV4-2, the J call TRBJ1-1, with 11 bases that match TRBD1. CDR3 length equals 16 residues. CDR1 and CDR2 from the germline V gene are LGHNA and YNFKEQ. Trimming at V came to 1 base and at J to 5 bases, leaving 6 bases not matched to a gene. CDR3 residues: CASSQAGTGGRTEAFF. In DNA form, the CDR3 reads TGTGCCAGCAGCCAAGCCGGGACAGGGGGGAGGACTGAAGCTTTCTTT.

This sequence joins TRBV5-1 and TRBJ2-2; a weak D match, TRBD1 (6 bases). V gave up 5 bases and J gave up 3 bases, with 11 bases separating them. Looked up from germline, CDR1 is SGHRS and CDR2 is YFSETQ. The CDR3 runs to 14 residues. The CDR3 DNA is TGCGCCAGCAGAGCGGACAGTTACACCGGGGAGCTGTTTTTT. Protein product: CASRADSYTGELFF.

The chain is built from TRBV7-4 and TRBJ2-1, with TRBD2 identical over 11 bases. V dropped 5 bases and J dropped 0; count of bases not matched to a gene: 12. CDR3 length: 19 amino acids. Germline CDR1 SGHVT, CDR2 SQSDAQ. CDR3 DNA sequence: TGTGCCAGCAGCGACGGGACAGGGACTAGCGGAGCCTCCTACAATGAGCAGTTCTTC. Translated, it gives CASSDGTGTSGASYNEQFF.

The genes are TRBV30 and TRBJ2-1; a possible D gene is TRBD2 (5 bases). V was trimmed by 1 base and J by 2 bases, leaving 6 bases between them. The V gene's germline CDR1 is GTSNPN and CDR2 SVGIG (reference sequence). This CDR3 has 13 amino acids. The DNA for the CDR3 is TGTGCCTGGAGTGGCGGGCCCTACAATGAGCAGTTCTTC. Translation gives CAWSGGPYNEQFF.

V is TRBV2 and J is TRBJ2-2, with D tentatively TRBD1 or TRBD2 (5 bases each). Germline V CDR1 and CDR2: SNHLY, FYNNEI. V was trimmed by 2 bases and J by 5 bases, leaving 12 bases between them. The CDR3 is made up of 15 amino acids. In DNA form, the CDR3 reads TGTGCCAGCAGTGAAATGAGGGGCGGAACCGGGGAGCTGTTTTTT. Its translation: CASSEMRGGTGELFF.

V usage is TRBV5-4 and J usage is TRBJ2-2; the match to TRBD2 covers 9 bases. Looked up from germline, CDR1 is SGHNT and CDR2 is YYREEE (reference sequence). The CDR3 is 16 amino acids. Germline trimming cut 7 bases from V and 4 bases from J; bases unmatched to any gene: 11. The CDR3 region is CASGSAGGRVTGELFF. DNA of the CDR3: TGTGCCAGCGGCTCGGCGGGGGGGCGGGTCACCGGGGAGCTGTTTTTT.

This chain links TRBV6-6 with TRBJ2-7; possibly TRBD2 for D (7 bases). The CDR3 runs 15 residues. Trimming took 6 bases from V and 6 from J, leaving 21 bases between them. Germline lookup yields CDR1 MNHNY and CDR2 SVGAGI (reference sequence). The CDR3 nucleotides are TGTGCCAGCAGCCATACTACTACAGGGAGGGCCGAGCAGTACGTC. Protein product: CASSHTTTGRAEQYV.